The 15 T cell receptor beta chains in this list originate from one sample, sequenced in a study of T cells in narcolepsy. Measured with immunoSEQ multiplex PCR; TCRdb has only the in-frame clones, and not every one. Among over 30,000 clones listed, around 85% were seen once. Material for sequencing was CD45RA- memory CD4+ T cells from PBMCs. These receptor sequences come from a human donor with narcolepsy.

In this sample, this clone turned up once. The V gene is TRBV27, the J gene TRBJ1-1; TRBD1 matches at 8 bases. Looked up from germline, CDR1 is MNHEY and CDR2 is SMNVEV (reference sequence). J gave up 5 bases and V 8 bases, and 13 bases lay outside the gene matches. The CDR3 is 15 amino acids. The CDR3 spells CASRPAGQGRTEAFF. CDR3 coding DNA: TGTGCCAGCCGCCCCGCCGGACAGGGAAGAACTGAAGCTTTCTTT.

This clone was seen a single time. V is TRBV5-4 and J is TRBJ1-2; D is perhaps TRBD1 (6 bases). This CDR3 region has 12 residues. Germline values: CDR1 SGHNT, CDR2 YYREEE (reference sequence). V lost 4 bases to trimming and J lost 6 bases, with 10 bases between them. CDR3 in amino acids: CASSKDRNGYTF. The CDR3 coding sequence is TGTGCCAGCAGCAAAGACAGGAATGGCTACACCTTC.

This clone appeared once. V usage is TRBV4-1 and J usage is TRBJ1-2; 9 nucleotides agree with TRBD1. This CDR3 region has 13 residues. The V gene's germline CDR1 is MGHRA and CDR2 YSYEKL. With V trimmed by 3 bases and J by 6 bases, 2 bases remained unmatched. CDR3: CASSHRDRDGYTF. For the CDR3, the DNA is TGCGCCAGCAGCCACCGGGACAGGGATGGCTACACCTTC.

The genes are TRBV4-2 and TRBJ1-6, with no clear D. There are 16 residues in the CDR3. The germline V gene has CDR1 LGHNA and CDR2 YNFKEQ. V shed 0 bases and J shed 7 bases, with 13 bases lying between them. The CDR3 DNA sequence: TGTGCCAGCAGCCAAGATAGGGCAGTTTTCAATTCACCCCTCCACTTT. It specifies CASSQDRAVFNSPLHF.

The chain uses TRBV6-5 and TRBJ1-2; D is unresolved. CDR3 length: 15 amino acids. CDR1 MNHEY and CDR2 SVGAGI come from the germline V gene. Trimming shortened V by 7 bases and J by 4 bases, and 19 bases separated the two germline ends. CDR3 sequence: CASTPGIGGLYGYTF. The CDR3 DNA reads TGTGCCAGCACCCCCGGGATAGGAGGCCTCTATGGCTACACCTTC.

This chain connects TRBV30 to TRBJ1-3; D unclear. Germline V lookup: CDR1 GTSNPN, CDR2 SVGIG (reference sequence). V was clipped by 3 bases and J by 0 bases, with 12 bases between them. CDR3 size: 15 residues. CDR3: CAWSPASYSGNTIYF. CDR3 sequence (DNA): TGTGCCTGGAGCCCCGCAAGTTACTCTGGAAACACCATATATTTT.

This clone was picked up a small number of times. The CDR3 nucleotides are TGTGCCAGCAGCGCCTCCGGGACAGGGGCCTTTTCACCCCTCCACTTT. It encodes CASSASGTGAFSPLHF. The rearrangement links TRBV9 to TRBJ1-6; TRBD1 aligns across 10 bases. The CDR3 loop spans 16 amino acids. The J segment lost 9 bases and the V segment lost 3 bases, leaving 9 bases of the junction unmatched. Germline-derived CDR1 and CDR2 are SGDLS and YYNGEE.

The chain has TRBV7-9 and TRBJ2-1; D possibly corresponds to TRBD2 (7 bases). The CDR3 covers 12 residues. V lost 1 base and J 11 bases, leaving 9 bases between the germline ends. Germline CDR1 reads SEHNR; CDR2 reads FQNEAQ (reference sequence). CDR3 in amino acids: CASSLDGGQQFF. CDR3 nucleotides: TGTGCCAGCAGCTTAGACGGGGGGCAGCAGTTCTTC.

The sample holds one count of this clone. V and J are TRBV10-1 and TRBJ2-1; 8 bases match TRBD1. The CDR3 has 15 amino acids. V shed 5 bases, J shed 0 bases, and the junction held 3 bases outside the gene matches. Germline V gene sequence: CDR1 WNHNN, CDR2 SYGVQD (reference sequence). CDR3 sequence reads: CASSTGGSSYNEQFF. The CDR3 nucleotides are TGCGCCAGCAGTACAGGGGGAAGCTCCTACAATGAGCAGTTCTTC.

This clone was counted a single time. The J gene is TRBJ2-1, the V gene TRBV14; TRBD2 agrees at 9 bases. The CDR3 runs 15 residues. Germline CDR1 and CDR2: SGHDN and FVKESK. The trim removed 4 bases at V and 4 bases at J, leaving 5 bases unmatched. The CDR3 nucleotides read TGTGCCAGCAGCCGAAGCGGGGGGTCATACAATGAGCAGTTCTTC. This translates into CASSRSGGSYNEQFF.

The V and J genes are TRBV25-1 and TRBJ1-4; 10 bases are a match to TRBD1. Per germline, CDR1 MGHDK and CDR2 SYGVNS. Trimming took 6 bases from V and 8 from J; bases not matched to a gene: 6. This CDR3 has 14 amino acids. This chain's CDR3 is CASRRQGAGEKLFF. The CDR3 region has the DNA TGTGCCAGCAGGCGACAGGGGGCGGGAGAAAAACTGTTTTTT.

The genes are TRBV5-1 and TRBJ1-4, with 8 bases lining up with TRBD1. This CDR3 comprises 16 residues. CDR1 is SGHRS, CDR2 YFSETQ, per germline. The junction had 6 bases not matched to a gene; V was cut back by 0 bases and J by 5 bases. The CDR3 is CASSLGGPGGNEKLFF. For the CDR3, the DNA is TGCGCCAGCAGCTTGGGTGGTCCAGGGGGCAATGAAAAACTGTTTTTT.

This rearrangement joins TRBV7-2 to TRBJ2-1, with a possible D match to TRBD2 (6 bases). This CDR3 region has 18 residues. Between the trimmed V and J ends, which lost 1 base and 0 bases, there was a span of 16 bases. The germline V gene encodes CDR1 SGHTA and CDR2 FQGNSA. CDR3: CASSLGPPGLSSYNEQFF. The CDR3 DNA is TGTGCCAGCAGCTTAGGCCCTCCGGGACTGAGCTCCTACAATGAGCAGTTCTTC. Drawing the rest from reference TRBV7-2 and TRBJ2-1, the complete variable domain is GAGVSQSPSNKVTEKGKDVELRCDPISGHTALYWYRQSLGQGLEFLIYFQGNSAPDKSGLPSDRFSAERTGGSVSTLTIQRTQQEDSAVYLCASSLGPPGLSSYNEQFFGPGTRLTVL.

The chain recombines TRBV27 with TRBJ1-5; D might be TRBD1 (5 bases). This CDR3 spans 15 amino acids. Looked up from germline, CDR1 is MNHEY and CDR2 is SMNVEV (reference sequence). Deletions cut 4 bases from V and 6 bases from J, with 16 bases between. The CDR3: CASSSDPRGGQPQHF. The CDR3 DNA is TGTGCCAGCAGTTCCGACCCCCGCGGGGGTCAGCCCCAGCATTTT.

This clone turned up a few times. The chain uses TRBV29-1 and TRBJ1-1; the match to TRBD1 covers 7 bases. V dropped 2 bases and J dropped 6; count of bases not matched to a gene: 3. CDR3 size: 12 residues. Germline values: CDR1 SQVTM, CDR2 ANQGSEA. CDR3 DNA: TGCAGCGTTGAAAGGCAGGGGGCTGAAGCTTTCTTT. Amino acid sequence: CSVERQGAEAFF.